Following are 24 T cell receptor beta chains from one sample sequenced in a study of blood T cell repertoires in COVID-19. TCRdb's copy holds only in-frame clones and misses some; the assay was immunoSEQ multiplex PCR. The sample lists about 160,000 clones; more than 70% were seen once. Material for sequencing was PBMCs or T cells enriched from blood (not recorded which). These receptors all come from a man between 60 and 75 years old who had recovered from COVID-19.

V is TRBV14 and J is TRBJ1-2; D not resolved. The CDR3 extends over 14 amino acids. Germline CDR1 and CDR2: SGHDN and FVKESK. The ends were cut back, 4 bases at V and 5 bases at J, with 14 bases in the middle. The CDR3 loop reads CASSPTVGVYGYTF. As DNA, the CDR3 is TGTGCCAGCAGCCCCACAGTGGGAGTGTATGGCTACACCTTC. Full variable domain (missing parts from reference TRBV14 and TRBJ1-2): EAGVTQFPSHSVIEKGQTVTLRCDPISGHDNLYWYRRVMGKEIKFLLHFVKESKQDESGMPNNRFLAERTGGTYSTLKVQPAELEDSGVYFCASSPTVGVYGYTFGSGTRLTVV.

This chain joins TRBV11-2 and TRBJ2-7, with 12 bases lining up with TRBD2. The V gene end was trimmed by 1 base and the J gene end by 3 bases; junction bases not matched to a gene: 1. This CDR3 region has 15 residues. Per germline, CDR1 SGHAT and CDR2 FQNNGV. CDR3 amino acids: CASSLGTSGNYEQYF. CDR3 DNA sequence: TGTGCCAGCAGCTTAGGGACTAGCGGGAACTACGAGCAGTACTTC.

This chain connects TRBV30 to TRBJ2-2; 7 nucleotides line up with TRBD2. Germline V gives CDR1 GTSNPN, CDR2 SVGIG (reference sequence). This CDR3 has 14 amino acids. V lost 0 bases and J lost 7; bases outside the gene matches: 5. CDR3 residues: CAWSVRGGGGELFF. The DNA for the CDR3 is TGTGCCTGGAGTGTACGCGGGGGAGGCGGGGAGCTGTTTTTT.

This clone was picked up a small number of times. The genes are TRBV28 and TRBJ1-3; TRBD1 is a possible D gene (6 bases). CDR1 is MDHEN, CDR2 SYDVKM, per germline. This CDR3 spans 14 amino acids. The V end lost 6 bases, the J end lost 4 bases, and 13 bases lay between the germline ends. The CDR3 sequence: CASRLSGDGNTIYF. CDR3 nucleotides: TGTGCCAGCAGACTATCAGGGGACGGAAACACCATATATTTT.

The sample holds many counts of this clone. This chain links TRBV3-1 (or the pseudogene TRBV3-2) with TRBJ2-7, with 9 nucleotides matching TRBD2. With 3 bases clipped from V and 6 bases from J, the junction kept 12 bases outside the gene matches. CDR1 is LGHDT and CDR2 is YNNKEL in the germline V gene (reference sequence). This CDR3 comprises 16 residues. The CDR3 DNA reads as TGTGCCAGCAGCCAGGGGACTAGCCCGGCTATTGCCGAGCAGTACTTC. Amino acids: CASSQGTSPAIAEQYF.

To note about this clone: Germline is not matched at one junction end, which may reflect a read error. This chain connects TRBV5-5 to TRBJ2-3; 10 bases match TRBD1. Germline CDR1 and CDR2: SGHKS and YYEKEE (reference sequence). The length of the CDR3 is 16 residues. CDR3 loop: CASTLPGTGARGGQYF. The CDR3 bases are TGTGCCAGCACCTTGCCCGGGACAGGGGCAAGGGGGGGGCAGTATTTT.

This clone has a single count. The CDR3 protein is CASSGLGGAEDTQYF. The CDR3 nucleotides are TGTGCCAGCAGCGGCCTCGGGGGGGCTGAAGATACGCAGTATTTT. The chain uses TRBV5-6 and TRBJ2-3, with 8 bases lining up with TRBD2. CDR1 SGHDT and CDR2 YYEEEE come from the germline V gene. V gave up 4 bases and J gave up 5 bases; unmatched junction bases: 9. The length of the CDR3 is 15 residues. The full variable domain, with the rest looked up from reference TRBV5-6 and TRBJ2-3, is DAGVTQSPTHLIKTRGQQVTLRCSPKSGHDTVSWYQQALGQGPQFIFQYYEEEERQRGNFPDRFSGHQFPNYSSELNVNALLLGDSALYLCASSGLGGAEDTQYFGPGTRLTVL.

CDR3 amino acids: CASGFVGGTEAFF. CDR3 nucleotides: TGTGCTAGTGGTTTTGTCGGGGGGACTGAAGCTTTCTTT. The chain is built from TRBV12-5 and TRBJ1-1; weak D call: TRBD1 (5 bases). Looked up from germline, CDR1 is LGHNT and CDR2 is FRNRAP. The CDR3 has 13 residues. V was shortened by 3 bases and J by 5 bases, with 10 bases between the two germline ends.

A single count supports this clone. V usage is TRBV30 and J usage is TRBJ2-3; 8 nucleotides line up with TRBD2. Germline lookup yields CDR1 GTSNPN and CDR2 SVGIG (reference sequence). The CDR3 length is 13 residues. Trimming cost V 4 bases and J 4 bases; bases outside gene matches: 4. The CDR3 DNA sequence: TGTGCCTGGACCGTGCGGGGGGCAGATACGCAGTATTTT. The encoded protein is CAWTVRGADTQYF.

The rearrangement links TRBV27 to TRBJ1-5, with D perhaps matching TRBD1 (6 bases). V was clipped by 6 bases and J by 3 bases, with 15 bases between them. From germline, CDR1 is MNHEY and CDR2 SMNVEV (reference sequence). CDR3 size: 15 residues. CDR3 in DNA: TGTGCCAGCAGCCCGGGACAAGAATTCAATCAGCCCCAGCATTTT. Translating gives CASSPGQEFNQPQHF.

In its sample, this clone was seen once. V gene TRBV5-6 combines with J gene TRBJ2-1; 9 bases match TRBD1. Germline assignment: CDR1 SGHDT and CDR2 YYEEEE. J was trimmed by 8 bases and V by 4 bases; bases with no gene match: 10. The CDR3 spans 15 residues. The CDR3 reads CASSDPGQGSDEQFF. The CDR3 DNA reads TGTGCCAGCAGCGACCCGGGACAGGGTAGCGATGAGCAGTTCTTC.

The V call is TRBV7-2, the J call TRBJ1-6; 7 nucleotides align to TRBD1. The germline CDR1 and CDR2 sequences are SGHTA and FQGNSA. V shed 2 bases, J shed 7 bases, and the junction held 2 bases outside the gene matches. The CDR3 is 14 amino acids. The CDR3 sequence: CASSLPGQNSPLHF. The CDR3 nucleotides are TGTGCCAGCAGCTTACCGGGACAGAATTCACCCCTCCACTTT.

The chain has TRBV9 and TRBJ2-5, with D possibly matching TRBD2 (5 bases). Germline loops: CDR1 SGDLS, CDR2 YYNGEE. The ends were cut back, 0 bases at V and 3 bases at J, with 12 bases in the middle. This CDR3 has 15 amino acids. CDR3 DNA sequence: TGTGCCAGCAGCGTAGACGAGGGATTGGAAGAGACCCAGTACTTC. Its translation: CASSVDEGLEETQYF.

In its sample, this clone was seen a few times. The chain carries TRBV9 and TRBJ2-7; D possibly corresponds to TRBD1 (5 bases). CDR3 length: 14 residues. V gave up 0 bases and J gave up 5 bases, with 12 bases separating them. Germline lookup yields CDR1 SGDLS and CDR2 YYNGEE. The CDR3 protein is CASSVGKGINEQYF. Written as DNA, the CDR3 is TGTGCCAGCAGCGTAGGTAAGGGGATCAACGAGCAGTACTTC.

V and J are TRBV27 and TRBJ2-6; the match to TRBD1 covers 8 bases. Per the germline V gene, CDR1 is MNHEY and CDR2 is SMNVEV (reference sequence). This CDR3 comprises 18 residues. V gave up 5 bases and J gave up 0 bases; unmatched junction bases: 9. The CDR3 loop is CASSPTGQVYSGANVLTF. For the CDR3, the DNA is TGTGCCAGCAGTCCAACGGGACAGGTATACTCTGGGGCCAACGTCCTGACTTTC.

The V gene is TRBV7-8, the J gene TRBJ1-1; possible D gene TRBD1, 5 bases. CDR3 length: 14 residues. Trimming removed 2 bases at V and 6 bases at J, with 13 bases between. Germline CDR1 is SGHVS and CDR2 is FQNEAQ. The CDR3: CASSLRGRMAEAFF. The DNA of the CDR3 is TGTGCCAGCAGCTTAAGGGGAAGGATGGCTGAAGCTTTCTTT.

The chain joins TRBV28 to TRBJ1-4; 7 nucleotides match TRBD1. Germline V gene sequence: CDR1 MDHEN, CDR2 SYDVKM. J lost 2 bases, V lost 2 bases, and 5 bases had no gene match. CDR3 size: 16 residues. The CDR3 here is CASSLHGGGTNEKLFF. The CDR3 DNA is TGTGCCAGCAGTTTACACGGAGGGGGCACTAATGAAAAACTGTTTTTT.

This clone was recorded once. The rearrangement uses TRBV2 and TRBJ2-7; D possibly corresponds to TRBD2 (5 bases). This CDR3 contains 12 residues. Germline V gene lookup returns CDR1 SNHLY and CDR2 FYNNEI. V was cut by 6 bases and J by 6 bases, with 12 bases left in between. The CDR3 sequence is CASRPTRIEQYF. CDR3 in DNA: TGTGCCAGCAGACCCACTAGAATCGAGCAGTACTTC.

The CDR3 DNA is TGTGCCAGCAGCCAAGTAACAGGGGTAGGTGAGCAGTTCTTC. Its protein is CASSQVTGVGEQFF. This sequence joins TRBV3-1 (or the pseudogene TRBV3-2) and TRBJ2-1; TRBD1 matches 7 bases. After removal of 1 base from V and 9 bases from J, the junction contained 6 bases not matched to a gene. The germline V gene encodes CDR1 LGHDT and CDR2 YNNKEL (reference sequence). This CDR3 comprises 14 residues.

The V call is TRBV28, the J call TRBJ1-4; the D gene is possibly TRBD1 (5 bases). There are 16 residues in the CDR3. Germline assignment: CDR1 MDHEN and CDR2 SYDVKM. V gave up 0 bases and J gave up 5 bases, with 13 bases separating them. The CDR3 DNA reads as TGTGCCAGCAGTTTATGGGCCGGGACTGCAAATGAAAAACTGTTTTTT. Residues: CASSLWAGTANEKLFF.

The chain employs TRBV7-2 and TRBJ1-1; D perhaps matches TRBD1 (6 bases). Germline CDR1 SGHTA, CDR2 FQGNSA. This CDR3 has 13 amino acids. The germline V and J ends were trimmed by 0 bases and 9 bases, with 11 bases remaining between them. The CDR3 DNA follows: TGTGCCAGCAGCTTAGCGGGAACAGGGAAAGCTTTCTTT. It is translated as CASSLAGTGKAFF.

The V call is TRBV28, the J call TRBJ1-2, with 9 bases identical to TRBD1. Germline-derived CDR1 and CDR2 are MDHEN and SYDVKM. The V and J ends lost 8 bases and 8 bases, in that order; junction bases with no gene match: 21. CDR3 length: 17 amino acids. The DNA for the CDR3 is TGTGCCAGCCGGTCCCCCGGGGACAGGGACCCAACGGCGGGCTACACCTTC. Protein product: CASRSPGDRDPTAGYTF.

In DNA form, the CDR3 reads TGTGCCAGCAGCCAGCCGGGACAGCCTCCCTACGAGCAGTACTTC. Protein sequence: CASSQPGQPPYEQYF. This chain links TRBV7-2 with TRBJ2-7; 7 bases agree with TRBD1. The CDR3 loop spans 15 amino acids. V shed 5 bases, J shed 2 bases, and the junction held 9 bases outside the gene matches. Germline loops: CDR1 SGHTA, CDR2 FQGNSA.

CDR3 nucleotides: TGTGCCAGTAGTAACTTCGAGGGGGAGCTGTTTTTT. Protein product: CASSNFEGELFF. This chain joins TRBV19 and TRBJ2-2; D is unclear. The CDR3 consists of 12 residues. Germline V gene lookup returns CDR1 LNHDA and CDR2 SQIVND (reference sequence). Trimming stripped 4 bases from V and 8 bases from J, with 8 bases between.